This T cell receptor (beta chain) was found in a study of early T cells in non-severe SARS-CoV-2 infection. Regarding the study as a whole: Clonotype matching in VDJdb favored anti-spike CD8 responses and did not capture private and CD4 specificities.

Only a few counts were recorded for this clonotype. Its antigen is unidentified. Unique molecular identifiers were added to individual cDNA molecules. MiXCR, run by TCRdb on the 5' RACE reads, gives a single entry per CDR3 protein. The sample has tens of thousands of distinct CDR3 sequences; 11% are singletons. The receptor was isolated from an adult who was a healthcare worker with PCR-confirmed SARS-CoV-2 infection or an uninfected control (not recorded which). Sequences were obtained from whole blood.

The DNA of the CDR3 is TGTGCCAGCAGCCTTTCCGGGACAGGGTCTGGACGGGAGCTGTTTTTT. This encodes CASSLSGTGSGRELFF. The rearrangement links TRBV11-2 to TRBJ2-2; 9 nucleotides agree with TRBD1. Germline V gene lookup returns CDR1 SGHAT and CDR2 FQNNGV. This CDR3 is 16 amino acids long. V shed 5 bases and J 9 bases; nucleotides not matched to a gene: 13.